This T cell receptor (beta chain) was found in a study of T cell responses to AZD1222 COVID-19 vaccine. Findings and caveats of the study: The repertoires were collected only after the peak T cell response. Nearly half of spike-specific TCRs reportedly go after variant regions that carry no mutations. The donor group comprised mostly white British people and more females; the analysis possibly underestimated clonal diversity.

Notes on this clone: The antigen is undetermined.

Germline V gene lookup returns CDR1 SGHTA and CDR2 FQGNSA. CDR3 length: 13 amino acids. Trimming pared 4 bases from V and 4 bases from J, leaving 10 bases between. The data were produced by immunoSEQ multiplex PCR, yet TCRdb's version contains in-frame clones alone and is incomplete. The top ten hold roughly 1% of the sample, which has approximately 220,000 clones, about 92% seen once. The sample here was peripheral blood, taken on day 0 of MenACWY control vaccination. The clonotype originates from an adult in good health. This chain links TRBV7-2 with TRBJ1-2; possible D gene TRBD1, 5 bases. The CDR3 loop reads CASSSLGGYGYTF. In nucleotides, the CDR3 is TGTGCCAGCAGCTCGCTCGGGGGCTATGGCTACACCTTC.